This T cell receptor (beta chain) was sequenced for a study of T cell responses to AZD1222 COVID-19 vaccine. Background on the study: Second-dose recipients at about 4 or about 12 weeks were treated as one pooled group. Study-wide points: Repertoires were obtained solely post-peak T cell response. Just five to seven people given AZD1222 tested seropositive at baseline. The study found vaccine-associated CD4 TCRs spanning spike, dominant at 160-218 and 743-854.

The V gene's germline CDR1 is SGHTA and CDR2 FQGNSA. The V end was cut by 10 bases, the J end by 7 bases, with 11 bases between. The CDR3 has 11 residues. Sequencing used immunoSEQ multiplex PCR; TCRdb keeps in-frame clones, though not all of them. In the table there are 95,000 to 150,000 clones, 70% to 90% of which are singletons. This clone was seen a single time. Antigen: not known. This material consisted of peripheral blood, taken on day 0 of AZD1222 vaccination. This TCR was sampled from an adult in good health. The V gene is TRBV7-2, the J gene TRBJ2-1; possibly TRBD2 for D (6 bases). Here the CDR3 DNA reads TGTGCCATCGAGGGGAGGAATGAGCAGTTCTTC. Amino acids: CAIEGRNEQFF.